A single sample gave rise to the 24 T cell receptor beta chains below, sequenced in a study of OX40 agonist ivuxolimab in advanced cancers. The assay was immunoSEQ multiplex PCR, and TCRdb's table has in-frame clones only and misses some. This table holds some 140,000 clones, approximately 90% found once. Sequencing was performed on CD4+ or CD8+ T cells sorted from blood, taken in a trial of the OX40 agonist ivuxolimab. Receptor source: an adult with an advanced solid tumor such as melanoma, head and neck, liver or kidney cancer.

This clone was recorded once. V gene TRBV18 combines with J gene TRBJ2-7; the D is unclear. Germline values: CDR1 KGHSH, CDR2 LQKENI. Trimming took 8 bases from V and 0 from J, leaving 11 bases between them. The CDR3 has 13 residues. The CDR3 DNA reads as TGTGCCAGCGCCAACCCGAGCTCCTACGAGCAGTACTTC. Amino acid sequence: CASANPSSYEQYF.

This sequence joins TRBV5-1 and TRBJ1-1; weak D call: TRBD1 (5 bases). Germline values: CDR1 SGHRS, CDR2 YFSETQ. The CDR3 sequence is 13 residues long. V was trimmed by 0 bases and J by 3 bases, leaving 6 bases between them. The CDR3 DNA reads TGCGCCAGCAGCTTGGCGGGGGACACTGAAGCTTTCTTT. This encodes CASSLAGDTEAFF. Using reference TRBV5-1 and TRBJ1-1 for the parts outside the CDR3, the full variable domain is KAGVTQTPRYLIKTRGQQVTLSCSPISGHRSVSWYQQTPGQGLQFLFEYFSETQRNKGNFPGRFSGRQFSNSRSEMNVSTLELGDSALYLCASSLAGDTEAFFGQGTRLTVV.

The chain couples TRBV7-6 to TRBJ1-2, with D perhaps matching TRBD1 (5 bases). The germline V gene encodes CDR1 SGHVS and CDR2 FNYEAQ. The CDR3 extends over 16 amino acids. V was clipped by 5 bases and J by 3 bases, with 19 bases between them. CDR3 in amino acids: CASSPQWGRVDYGYTF. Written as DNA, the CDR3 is TGTGCCAGCAGCCCACAATGGGGCAGGGTAGACTATGGCTACACCTTC.

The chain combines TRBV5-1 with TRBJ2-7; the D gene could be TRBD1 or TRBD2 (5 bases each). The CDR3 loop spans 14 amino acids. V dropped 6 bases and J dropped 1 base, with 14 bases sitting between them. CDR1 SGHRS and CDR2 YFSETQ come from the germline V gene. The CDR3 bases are TGCGCCAGCAAAACCGGGACGGAGTCCTACGAGCAGTACTTC. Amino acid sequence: CASKTGTESYEQYF.

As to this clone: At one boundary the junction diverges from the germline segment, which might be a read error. The CDR3: CASSLGRGGQETQYF. DNA for the CDR3: TGTGCTAGCAGCTTAGGTCGGGGCGGCCAAGAGACCCAGTACTTC. This chain joins TRBV7-7 and TRBJ2-5; TRBD1 or TRBD2 may be the D gene (5 bases each). The CDR3 loop spans 15 amino acids. CDR1 is SSHAT and CDR2 is FNYEAQ in the germline V gene (reference sequence).

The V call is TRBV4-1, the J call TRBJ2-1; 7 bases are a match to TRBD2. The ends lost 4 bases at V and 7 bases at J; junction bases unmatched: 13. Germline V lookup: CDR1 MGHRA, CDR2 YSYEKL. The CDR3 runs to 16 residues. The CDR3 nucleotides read TGCGCCAGCAGCCTGCTAGCGGCCCTTCGGGGGAATGAGCAGTTCTTC. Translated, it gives CASSLLAALRGNEQFF.

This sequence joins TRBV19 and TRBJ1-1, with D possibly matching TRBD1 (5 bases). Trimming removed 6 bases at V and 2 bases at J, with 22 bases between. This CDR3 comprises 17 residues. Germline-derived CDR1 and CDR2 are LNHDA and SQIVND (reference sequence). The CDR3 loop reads CASRTRGTGNTNTEAFF. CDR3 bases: TGTGCCAGTAGAACTCGGGGGACGGGGAATACCAACACTGAAGCTTTCTTT.

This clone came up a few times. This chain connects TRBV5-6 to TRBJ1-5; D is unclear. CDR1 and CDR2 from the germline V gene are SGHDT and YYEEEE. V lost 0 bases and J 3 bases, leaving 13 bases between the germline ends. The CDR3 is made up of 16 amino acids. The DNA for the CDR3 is TGTGCCAGCAGCTTGGCTTTAGGGCGGAACAATCAGCCCCAGCATTTT. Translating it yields CASSLALGRNNQPQHF.

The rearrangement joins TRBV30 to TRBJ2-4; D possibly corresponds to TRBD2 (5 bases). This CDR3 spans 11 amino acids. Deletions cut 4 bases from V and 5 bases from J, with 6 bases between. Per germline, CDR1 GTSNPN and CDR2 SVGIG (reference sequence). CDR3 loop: CAWTGENIQYF. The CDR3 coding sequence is TGTGCCTGGACCGGGGAAAACATTCAGTACTTC.

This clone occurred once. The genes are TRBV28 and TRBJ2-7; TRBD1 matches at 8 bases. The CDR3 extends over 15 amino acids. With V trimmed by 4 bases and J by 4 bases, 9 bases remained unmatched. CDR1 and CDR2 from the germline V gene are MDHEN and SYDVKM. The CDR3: CASSSLQGDHYEQYF. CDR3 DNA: TGTGCCAGCAGTTCACTACAGGGGGACCATTACGAGCAGTACTTC.

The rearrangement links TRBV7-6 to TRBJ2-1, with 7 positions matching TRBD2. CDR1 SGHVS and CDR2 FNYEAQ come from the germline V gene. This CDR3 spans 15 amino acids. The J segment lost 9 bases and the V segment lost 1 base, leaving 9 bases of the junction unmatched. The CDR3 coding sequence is TGTGCCAGCAGCTTAGGTTCGGGGGAGGGTACTGAGCAGTTCTTC. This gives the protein CASSLGSGEGTEQFF.

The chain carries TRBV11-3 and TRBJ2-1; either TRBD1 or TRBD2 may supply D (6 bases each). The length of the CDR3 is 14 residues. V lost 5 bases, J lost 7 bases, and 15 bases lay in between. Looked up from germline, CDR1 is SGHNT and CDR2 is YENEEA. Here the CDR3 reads CASSPTGARNEQFF. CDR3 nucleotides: TGTGCCAGCAGCCCCACGGGGGCAAGGAATGAGCAGTTCTTC.

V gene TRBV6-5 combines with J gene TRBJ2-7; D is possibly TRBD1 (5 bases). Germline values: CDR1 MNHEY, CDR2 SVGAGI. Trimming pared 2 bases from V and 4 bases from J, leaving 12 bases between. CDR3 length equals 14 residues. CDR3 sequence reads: CASSYQDNLYEQYF. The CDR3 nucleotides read TGTGCCAGCAGTTACCAGGACAACTTGTACGAGCAGTACTTC.

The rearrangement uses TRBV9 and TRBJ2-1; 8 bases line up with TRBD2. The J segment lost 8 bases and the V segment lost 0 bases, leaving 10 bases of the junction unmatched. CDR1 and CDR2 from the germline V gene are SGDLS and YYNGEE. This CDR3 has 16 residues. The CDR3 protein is CASSVALGLVTDEQFF. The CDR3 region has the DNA TGTGCCAGCAGCGTAGCTTTGGGACTAGTAACCGATGAGCAGTTCTTC.

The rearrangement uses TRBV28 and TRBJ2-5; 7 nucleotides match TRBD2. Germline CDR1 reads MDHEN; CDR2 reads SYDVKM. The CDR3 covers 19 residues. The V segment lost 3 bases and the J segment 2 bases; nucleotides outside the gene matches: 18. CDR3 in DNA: TGTGCCAGCAGTTTCCCGAGGGAGGGCCTAACGAGGACGCAAGAGACCCAGTACTTC. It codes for CASSFPREGLTRTQETQYF.

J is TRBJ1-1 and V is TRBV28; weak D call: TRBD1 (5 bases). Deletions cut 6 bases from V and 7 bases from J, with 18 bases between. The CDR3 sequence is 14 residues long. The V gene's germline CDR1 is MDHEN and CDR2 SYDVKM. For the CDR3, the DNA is TGTGCCAGCAGACCCGGGAGCGGCGGGGGTGAAGCTTTCTTT. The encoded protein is CASRPGSGGGEAFF.

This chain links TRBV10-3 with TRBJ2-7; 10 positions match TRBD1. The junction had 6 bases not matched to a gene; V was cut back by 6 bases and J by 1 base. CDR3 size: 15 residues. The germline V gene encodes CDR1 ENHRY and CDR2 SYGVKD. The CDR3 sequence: CAISQDRGQSYEQYF. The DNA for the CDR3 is TGTGCCATCAGCCAAGACAGGGGGCAATCCTACGAGCAGTACTTC.

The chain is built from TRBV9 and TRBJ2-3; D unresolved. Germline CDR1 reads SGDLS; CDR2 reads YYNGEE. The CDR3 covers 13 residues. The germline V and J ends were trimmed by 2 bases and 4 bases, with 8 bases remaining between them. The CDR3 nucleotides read TGTGCCAGCAGCGTCCGGCAGGCAGATACGCAGTATTTT. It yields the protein CASSVRQADTQYF.

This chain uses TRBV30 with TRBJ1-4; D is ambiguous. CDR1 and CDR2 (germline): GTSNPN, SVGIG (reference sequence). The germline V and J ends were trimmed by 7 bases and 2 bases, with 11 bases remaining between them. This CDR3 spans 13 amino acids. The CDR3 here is CASEINTNEKLFF. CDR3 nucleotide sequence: TGTGCCTCGGAGATCAATACTAATGAAAAACTGTTTTTT. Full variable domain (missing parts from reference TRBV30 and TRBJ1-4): SQTIHQWPATLVQPVGSPLSLECTVEGTSNPNLYWYRQAAGRGLQLLFYSVGIGQISSEVPQNLSASRPQDRQFILSSKKLLLSDSGFYLCASEINTNEKLFFGSGTQLSVL.

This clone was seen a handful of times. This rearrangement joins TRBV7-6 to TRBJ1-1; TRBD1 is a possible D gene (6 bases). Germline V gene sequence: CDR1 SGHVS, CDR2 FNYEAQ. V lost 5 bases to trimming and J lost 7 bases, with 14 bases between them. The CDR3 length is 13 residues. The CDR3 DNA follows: TGTGCCAGCAGCCTGGCCCCCAGGGGTGAAGCTTTCTTT. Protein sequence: CASSLAPRGEAFF.

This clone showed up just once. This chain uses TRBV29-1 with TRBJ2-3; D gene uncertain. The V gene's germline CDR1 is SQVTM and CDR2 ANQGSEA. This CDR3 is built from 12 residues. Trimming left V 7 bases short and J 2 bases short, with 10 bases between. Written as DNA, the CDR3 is TGCAGCGCCCACCGAGACACAGATACGCAGTATTTT. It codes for CSAHRDTDTQYF.

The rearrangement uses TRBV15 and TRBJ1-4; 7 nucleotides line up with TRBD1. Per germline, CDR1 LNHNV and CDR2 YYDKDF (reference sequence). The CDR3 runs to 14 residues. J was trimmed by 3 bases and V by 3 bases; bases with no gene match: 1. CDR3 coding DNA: TGTGCCACCAGCAGGGGACAGTCTAATGAAAAACTGTTTTTT. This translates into CATSRGQSNEKLFF.

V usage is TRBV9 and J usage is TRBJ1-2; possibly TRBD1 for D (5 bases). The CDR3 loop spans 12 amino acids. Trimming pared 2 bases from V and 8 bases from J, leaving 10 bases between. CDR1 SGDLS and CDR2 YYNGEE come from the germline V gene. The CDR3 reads CASSVDRHGYTF. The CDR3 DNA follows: TGTGCCAGCAGCGTCGACAGACACGGCTACACCTTC.

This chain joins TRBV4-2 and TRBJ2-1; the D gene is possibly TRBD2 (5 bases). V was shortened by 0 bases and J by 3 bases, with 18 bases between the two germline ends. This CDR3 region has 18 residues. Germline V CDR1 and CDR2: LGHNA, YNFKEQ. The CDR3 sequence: CASSQDLLTSLGYNEQFF. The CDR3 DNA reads TGTGCCAGCAGCCAAGATCTTCTAACTAGTCTCGGCTACAATGAGCAGTTCTTC.